Reported below is one TCR beta chain. Measured with immunoSEQ multiplex PCR; TCRdb has only the in-frame clones, and not every one. The table lists roughly 86,000 clones, 90% to 95% of them singletons. The record originates from a study of OX40 agonist ivuxolimab in advanced cancers. This clonotype was sampled from an adult with an advanced solid tumor such as melanoma, head and neck, liver or kidney cancer. The source was CD4+ or CD8+ T cells sorted from blood, collected in a trial of the OX40 agonist ivuxolimab.

CDR3 protein: CASNPVGGLNTGELFF. In nucleotides, the CDR3 is TGTGCCAGCAACCCAGTCGGAGGACTTAACACCGGGGAGCTGTTTTTT. The chain uses TRBV7-6 and TRBJ2-2; tentatively, D is TRBD2 (5 bases). The CDR3 has 16 residues. Trimming removed 7 bases at V and 2 bases at J, with 17 bases between. The germline CDR1 and CDR2 sequences are SGHVS and FNYEAQ.